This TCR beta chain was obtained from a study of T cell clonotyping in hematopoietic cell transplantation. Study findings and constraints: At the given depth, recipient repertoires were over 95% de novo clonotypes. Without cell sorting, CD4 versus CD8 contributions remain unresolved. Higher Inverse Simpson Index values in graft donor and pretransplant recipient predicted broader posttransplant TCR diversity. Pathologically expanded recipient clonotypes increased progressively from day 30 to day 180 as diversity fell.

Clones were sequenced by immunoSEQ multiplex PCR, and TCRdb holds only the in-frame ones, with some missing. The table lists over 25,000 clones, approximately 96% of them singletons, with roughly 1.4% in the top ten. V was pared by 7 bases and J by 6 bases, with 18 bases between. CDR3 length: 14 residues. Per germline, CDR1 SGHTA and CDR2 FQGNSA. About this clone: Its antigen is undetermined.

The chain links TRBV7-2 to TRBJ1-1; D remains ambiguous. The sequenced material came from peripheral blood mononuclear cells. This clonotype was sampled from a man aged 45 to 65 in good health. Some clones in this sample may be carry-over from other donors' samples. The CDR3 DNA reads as TGTGCCAGCATGAAACTTGGTTTATACTCTGAAGCTTTCTTT. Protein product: CASMKLGLYSEAFF.